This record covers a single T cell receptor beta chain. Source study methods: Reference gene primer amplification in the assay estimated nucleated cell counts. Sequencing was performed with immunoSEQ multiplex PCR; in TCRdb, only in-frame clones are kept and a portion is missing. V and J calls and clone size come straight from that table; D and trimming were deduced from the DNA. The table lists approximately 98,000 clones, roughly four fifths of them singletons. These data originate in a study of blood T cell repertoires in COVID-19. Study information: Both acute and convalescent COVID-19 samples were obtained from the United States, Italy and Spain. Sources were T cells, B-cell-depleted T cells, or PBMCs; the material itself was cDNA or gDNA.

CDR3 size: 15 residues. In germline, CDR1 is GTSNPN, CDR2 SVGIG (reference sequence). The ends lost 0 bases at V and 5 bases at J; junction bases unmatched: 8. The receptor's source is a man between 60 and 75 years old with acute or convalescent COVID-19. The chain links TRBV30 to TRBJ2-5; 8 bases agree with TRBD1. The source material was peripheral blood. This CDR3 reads CAWSVTAGGRETQYF. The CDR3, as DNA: TGTGCCTGGAGTGTAACGGCAGGGGGCAGGGAGACCCAGTACTTC.